The 25 T cell receptor beta chains listed next were all sequenced from one sample in a study of neurological immune-mediated disorders. TCRdb itself ran the 5' RACE reads through MiXCR, one entry per CDR3 protein. The table shows 60,000 to 75,000 distinct CDR3 sequences, with more than 9.5% occurring only once. Time point of the sample: longitudinal time-point 2. The sequenced sample consisted of PBMCs. The receptor set was obtained from a man aged 30 to 39 in good health.

This clonotype was detected ten times or more. The chain uses TRBV27 and TRBJ2-1; 14 bases line up with TRBD2. This CDR3 spans 16 amino acids. Germline CDR1 reads MNHEY; CDR2 reads SMNVEV (reference sequence). J lost 7 bases, V lost 4 bases, and 6 bases had no gene match. The CDR3 loop reads CASSSPGLAGENEQFF. The CDR3 bases are TGTGCCAGCAGTTCGCCGGGACTAGCGGGAGAAAATGAGCAGTTCTTC.

This clonotype was counted at least ten times. The DNA for the CDR3 is TGTGCCATCAGCCCGGGACAGGGAAACGAAAAACTGTTTTTT. This encodes CAISPGQGNEKLFF. The V gene is TRBV10-3, the J gene TRBJ1-4; 9 nucleotides agree with TRBD1. In germline, CDR1 is ENHRY, CDR2 SYGVKD. The trim removed 6 bases at V and 8 bases at J, leaving 7 bases unmatched. CDR3 size: 14 residues.

The V gene is TRBV25-1, the J gene TRBJ2-7; no reliable D call. CDR3 length equals 14 residues. V was shortened by 4 bases and J by 4 bases, with 14 bases between the two germline ends. Germline CDR1 and CDR2: MGHDK and SYGVNS. The CDR3 here is CASSAGSRVYEQYF. The CDR3 DNA reads TGTGCCAGCAGTGCAGGTAGTCGGGTATACGAGCAGTACTTC.

In its sample, this clonotype was seen many times. V usage is TRBV28 and J usage is TRBJ2-5; 10 nucleotides line up with TRBD1. The germline CDR1 and CDR2 sequences are MDHEN and SYDVKM. CDR3 length: 15 amino acids. Losses at the gene ends were 6 bases for V and 5 bases for J; bases not matched to a gene: 9. CDR3 protein: CASRGRTGQGETQYF. The CDR3 DNA is TGTGCCAGCAGGGGGAGGACGGGACAGGGGGAGACCCAGTACTTC.

This clonotype was found many times. The chain uses TRBV28 and TRBJ2-5; 7 bases are shared with TRBD1. This CDR3 comprises 17 residues. Germline assignment: CDR1 MDHEN and CDR2 SYDVKM. Trimming cost V 5 bases and J 2 bases; bases outside gene matches: 14. CDR3 residues: CASSNGRTTTGQETQYF. CDR3 DNA: TGTGCCAGCAGTAACGGCCGAACTACGACAGGGCAAGAGACCCAGTACTTC.

At least ten counts were recorded for this clonotype. The genes are TRBV5-1 and TRBJ2-5; possibly TRBD1 for D (6 bases). In germline, CDR1 is SGHRS, CDR2 YFSETQ. The V end was cut by 0 bases, the J end by 9 bases, with 18 bases between. This CDR3 has 15 amino acids. The CDR3: CASSLEQGFIEAQYF. CDR3 DNA: TGCGCCAGCAGCTTGGAACAGGGTTTTATTGAGGCCCAGTACTTC.

This chain uses TRBV2 with TRBJ2-7; TRBD2 matches 11 bases. Germline loops: CDR1 SNHLY, CDR2 FYNNEI. The V segment lost 11 bases and the J segment 5 bases; nucleotides outside the gene matches: 11. CDR3 size: 14 residues. This CDR3 is CAAKIAGGRHEQYF. The DNA for the CDR3 is TGTGCCGCCAAAATAGCGGGAGGGCGCCACGAGCAGTACTTC. Supplemented by reference TRBV2 and TRBJ2-7, the full variable domain reads EPEVTQTPSHQVTQMGQEVILRCVPISNHLYFYWYRQILGQKVEFLVSFYNNEISEKSEIFDDQFSVERPDGSNFTLKIRSTKLEDSAMYFCAAKIAGGRHEQYFGPGTRLTVT.

Comments on this clonotype: Since a much larger clone is just one base distant, this may be a read error. This chain uses TRBV20-1 with TRBJ1-1; the match to TRBD1 covers 7 bases. The germline gives CDR1 DFQATT, CDR2 SNEGSKA (reference sequence). The CDR3 runs to 12 residues. The CDR3 protein is CRSTGLNTEGFF. For the CDR3, the DNA is TGCAGATCGACAGGGTTGAACACTGAAGGTTTCTTT.

A note on this clonotype: One junction end does not reproduce the germline sequence, and a read error may be involved. This chain uses TRBV15 with TRBJ2-1, with a weak D call TRBD2 (5 bases). Germline assignment: CDR1 LNHNV and CDR2 YYDKDF (reference sequence). This CDR3 spans 16 amino acids. CDR3 amino acids: CSTSRDPSGLYNEQFF. CDR3 nucleotides: TGTTCCACCAGCAGAGATCCCAGCGGCCTCTACAATGAGCAGTTCTTC.

This clonotype was seen many times. V usage is TRBV7-3 and J usage is TRBJ2-1, with 8 bases matching TRBD2. The V gene end was trimmed by 1 base and the J gene end by 3 bases; junction bases not matched to a gene: 2. The CDR3 runs 15 residues. Germline CDR1 and CDR2: SGHTA and FQGTGA. As DNA, the CDR3 is TGTGCCAGCAGCTTAAACAGCGGGGGCTACAATGAGCAGTTCTTC. This sequence encodes CASSLNSGGYNEQFF.

This clonotype has at least ten counts. The chain joins TRBV7-9 to TRBJ2-7; 9 positions agree with TRBD1. The CDR3 runs to 15 residues. Germline V gives CDR1 SEHNR, CDR2 FQNEAQ (reference sequence). Trimming took 3 bases from V and 7 from J; bases not matched to a gene: 10. Here the CDR3 reads CASSLSGQGFLEQYF. The CDR3, as DNA: TGTGCCAGCAGCTTGTCCGGACAGGGGTTCTTGGAGCAGTACTTC.

This clonotype has at least ten counts. This chain joins TRBV28 and TRBJ2-3, with 7 bases matching TRBD2. Germline V gene data show CDR1 as MDHEN and CDR2 as SYDVKM. V gave up 6 bases and J gave up 6 bases; unmatched junction bases: 9. This CDR3 region has 14 residues. The CDR3 region is CASSRLAVKDTQYF. The CDR3 DNA is TGTGCCAGCAGCCGGCTAGCGGTAAAGGATACGCAGTATTTT.

This clonotype appeared many times. The V gene is TRBV29-1, the J gene TRBJ2-5; no reliable D call. The V end lost 6 bases, the J end lost 1 base, and 18 bases lay between the germline ends. The CDR3 contains 15 residues. The germline CDR1 and CDR2 sequences are SQVTM and ANQGSEA. The CDR3 loop reads CSVADGGWTQETQYF. The CDR3 DNA follows: TGCAGCGTCGCCGACGGCGGCTGGACCCAAGAGACCCAGTACTTC. The full variable domain, its missing parts supplied by reference TRBV29-1 and TRBJ2-5, is SAVISQKPSRDICQRGTSLTIQCQVDSQVTMMFWYRQQPGQSLTLIATANQGSEATYESGFVIDKFPISRPNLTFSTLTVSNMSPEDSSIYLCSVADGGWTQETQYFGPGTRLLVL.

In its sample, this clonotype was seen many times. The chain has TRBV6-5 and TRBJ1-1, with TRBD1 as a possible D gene (6 bases). Germline V gives CDR1 MNHEY, CDR2 SVGAGI. V gave up 3 bases and J gave up 7 bases, with 12 bases separating them. This CDR3 spans 13 amino acids. DNA of the CDR3: TGTGCCAGCAGTTATGCCAGGGGTAGTGAAGCTTTCTTT. It is translated as CASSYARGSEAFF.

In this sample, this clonotype turned up many times. The chain uses TRBV29-1 and TRBJ2-7; D possibly matches TRBD1 or TRBD2 (6 bases each). The V gene's germline CDR1 is SQVTM and CDR2 ANQGSEA. V was trimmed by 1 base and J by 9 bases, leaving 22 bases between them. This CDR3 spans 15 amino acids. CDR3 amino acids: CSVEAGRGRPGGQYF. The CDR3 coding sequence is TGCAGCGTTGAAGCGGGCAGGGGCCGCCCCGGGGGGCAGTACTTC.

This clonotype showed up many times. CDR3 nucleotide sequence: TGCAGTGCTAGATCCGCGGGACTAGCCTCTAGCACAGATACGCAGTATTTT. It codes for CSARSAGLASSTDTQYF. The chain employs TRBV20-1 and TRBJ2-3, with TRBD2 matching 9 bases. CDR1 is DFQATT, CDR2 SNEGSKA, per germline (reference sequence). V trimming: 2 bases; J trimming: 0 bases; junction bases outside the gene matches: 9. The CDR3 is made up of 17 amino acids.

Many counts were recorded for this clonotype. J is TRBJ2-2 and V is TRBV24-1, with D possibly matching TRBD2 (5 bases). V was trimmed by 4 bases and J by 7 bases, leaving 15 bases between them. CDR1 is KGHDR and CDR2 is SFDVKD in the germline V gene. This CDR3 contains 15 residues. CDR3 sequence: CATSETRAGGGELFF. For the CDR3, the DNA is TGTGCCACCAGTGAAACAAGGGCTGGAGGCGGGGAGCTGTTTTTT.

Details on this clonotype: This may arise from a read error, as a much more abundant clone is one base away. This chain links TRBV5-4 with TRBJ2-3; no firm D call. The CDR3 loop spans 12 amino acids. Germline lookup yields CDR1 SGHNT and CDR2 YYREEE (reference sequence). CDR3 nucleotide sequence: TGTGCCAGCAGCTTCCGCACAGATACGCGGTATTTT. Translating gives CASSFRTDTRYF. The full variable domain, in which reference TRBV5-4 and TRBJ2-3 provide the parts outside the CDR3, is ETGVTQSPTHLIKTRGQQVTLRCSSQSGHNTVSWYQQALGQGPQFIFQYYREEENGRGNFPPRFSGLQFPNYSSELNVNALELDDSALYLCASSFRTDTRYFGPGTRLTVL.

The sample holds many counts of this clonotype. The rearrangement links TRBV3-1 to TRBJ1-2, with 7 positions matching TRBD1. Germline CDR1 reads LGHDT; CDR2 reads YNNKEL (reference sequence). Germline trimming cut 4 bases from V and 3 bases from J; bases unmatched to any gene: 14. The CDR3 is 17 residues long. CDR3: CASSLQVPGQRHYGYTF. The CDR3 bases are TGTGCCAGCAGCCTACAAGTACCGGGACAGCGACACTATGGCTACACCTTC.

This clonotype showed up many times. The V gene is TRBV12-3 or TRBV12-4, the J gene TRBJ2-7; 11 bases agree with TRBD1. This CDR3 spans 14 amino acids. V lost 4 bases and J lost 2; bases outside the gene matches: 1. The CDR3 spells CASSWTGGPYEQYF. CDR3 nucleotide sequence: TGTGCCAGCAGTTGGACAGGGGGCCCCTACGAGCAGTACTTC.

The chain employs TRBV3-1 and TRBJ2-7, with TRBD2 identical over 12 bases. Looked up from germline, CDR1 is LGHDT and CDR2 is YNNKEL (reference sequence). CDR3 length: 15 residues. With V trimmed by 1 base and J by 4 bases, 2 bases remained unmatched. This chain's CDR3 is CASSQGLAGVYEQYF. The DNA for the CDR3 is TGTGCCAGCAGCCAAGGACTAGCGGGAGTTTACGAGCAGTACTTC.

This clonotype was detected many times. The CDR3 DNA follows: TGTGCCAGCAGCACCGGACAGTCACCCTACGAGCAGTACTTC. Amino acid sequence: CASSTGQSPYEQYF. The rearrangement uses TRBV11-3 and TRBJ2-7; weak D call: TRBD1 (6 bases). This CDR3 is 14 amino acids long. V was shortened by 5 bases and J by 2 bases, with 13 bases between the two germline ends. Germline values: CDR1 SGHNT, CDR2 YENEEA.

This clonotype was recorded at least ten times. This chain uses TRBV18 with TRBJ1-1; perhaps TRBD1 as D (5 bases). From germline, CDR1 is KGHSH and CDR2 LQKENI. The CDR3 spans 14 residues. Trimming took 8 bases from V and 0 from J, leaving 13 bases between them. CDR3 nucleotide sequence: TGTGCCAGCAGCCCAGGGAGATTGAACACTGAAGCTTTCTTT. It translates to CASSPGRLNTEAFF.

This clonotype was observed many times. The gene calls are TRBV12-3 or TRBV12-4 and TRBJ2-7; 10 nucleotides match TRBD2. The ends lost 0 bases at V and 9 bases at J; junction bases unmatched: 2. CDR3 size: 13 residues. The DNA for the CDR3 is TGTGCCAGCAGTTTAGCCGGACTAGCGGTGCAGTACTTC. It encodes CASSLAGLAVQYF.

This clonotype was seen at least ten times. This chain joins TRBV20-1 and TRBJ2-7, with TRBD2 identical over 8 bases. The CDR3 sequence is 10 residues long. Germline V CDR1 and CDR2: DFQATT, SNEGSKA (reference sequence). CDR3 protein: CSSGRDAQYF. DNA of the CDR3: TGCAGCAGCGGGAGAGATGCGCAGTACTTC.